The next 4 T cell receptor beta chains were all read from a single sample in a study of shared clonotypes between healthy human individuals. Sequencing was performed with immunoSEQ multiplex PCR; in TCRdb, only in-frame clones are kept and a portion is missing. Found here are 2 million to 2.5 million clones, around 95% of them singletons; the top ten hold 0.13%. The sample taken for sequencing was naive CD4+ T cells sorted from blood. Subset meaning: CD45RA+ positively selected. Receptors originate from a man between 18 and 35 years old in good health.

V is TRBV10-2 and J is TRBJ2-7; D might be TRBD1 (6 bases). CDR3 length: 13 residues. Trimming left V 4 bases short and J 4 bases short, with 11 bases between. Germline assignment: CDR1 WSHSY and CDR2 SAAADI. The CDR3 protein is CASSANRVYEQYF. CDR3 nucleotides: TGCGCCAGCAGTGCGAACAGGGTATACGAGCAGTACTTC.

The chain combines TRBV27 with TRBJ1-6; D gene unclear. CDR1 and CDR2 from the germline V gene are MNHEY and SMNVEV (reference sequence). Deletions cut 6 bases from V and 4 bases from J, with 10 bases between. The length of the CDR3 is 14 residues. The CDR3 spells CASRTDGYNSPLHF. The CDR3 DNA is TGTGCCAGCAGAACGGACGGGTATAATTCACCCCTCCACTTT.

This sequence joins TRBV18 and TRBJ2-7, with D perhaps being TRBD1 or TRBD2 (6 bases each). V lost 3 bases and J 7 bases, leaving 22 bases between the germline ends. This CDR3 contains 16 residues. Looked up from germline, CDR1 is KGHSH and CDR2 is LQKENI. The DNA for the CDR3 is TGTGCCAGCTCACCCCCGGGGGCTCCGCTGGGTCGTGAGCAGTACTTC. It encodes CASSPPGAPLGREQYF.

V usage is TRBV29-1 and J usage is TRBJ2-5, with TRBD2 matching 12 bases. Germline CDR1 is SQVTM and CDR2 is ANQGSEA. The CDR3 has 15 residues. V dropped 3 bases and J dropped 5; count of bases not matched to a gene: 7. For the CDR3, the DNA is TGCAGCGTTGACCCTAGCGGGAGGGCCGGGGAGACCCAGTACTTC. Protein: CSVDPSGRAGETQYF.